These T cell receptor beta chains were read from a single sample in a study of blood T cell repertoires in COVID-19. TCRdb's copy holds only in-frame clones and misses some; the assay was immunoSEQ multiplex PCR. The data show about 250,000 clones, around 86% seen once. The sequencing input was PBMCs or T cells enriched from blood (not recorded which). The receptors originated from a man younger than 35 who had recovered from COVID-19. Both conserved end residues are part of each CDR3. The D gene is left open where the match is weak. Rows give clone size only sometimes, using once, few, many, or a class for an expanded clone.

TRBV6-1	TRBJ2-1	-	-	CASSEEMAAYNEQFF	TGTGCCAGCAGTGAAGAAATGGCAGCCTACAATGAGCAGTTCTTC
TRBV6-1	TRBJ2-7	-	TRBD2	CASSEMIAGGAYEQYF	TGTGCCAGCAGTGAAATGATAGCGGGGGGAGCCTACGAGCAGTACTTC
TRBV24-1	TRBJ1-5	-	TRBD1	CATSDSGGSQPQHF	TGTGCCACCAGTGATTCAGGGGGCTCTCAGCCCCAGCATTTT
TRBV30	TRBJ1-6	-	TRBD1	CACTGGWDNSPLHF	TGTGCCTGCACAGGGGGCTGGGATAATTCACCCCTCCACTTT
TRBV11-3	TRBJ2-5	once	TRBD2	CASSLVWLAGVRGETQYF	TGTGCCAGCAGCTTAGTATGGCTAGCGGGAGTAAGAGGAGAGACCCAGTACTTC
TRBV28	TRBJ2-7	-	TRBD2	CASSTGTSGYEQYF	TGTGCCAGCAGTACAGGGACTAGCGGTTACGAGCAGTACTTC
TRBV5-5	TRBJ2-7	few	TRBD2	CASSPGGRSYEQYF	TGTGCCAGCAGTCCGGGAGGGAGGTCCTACGAGCAGTACTTC
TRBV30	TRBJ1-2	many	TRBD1	CAWRTGAGYTF	TGTGCCTGGCGCACAGGGGCTGGCTACACCTTC
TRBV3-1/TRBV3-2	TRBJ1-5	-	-	CASSQAPGQPQHF	TGTGCCAGCAGTCAAGCCCCGGGTCAGCCCCAGCATTTT
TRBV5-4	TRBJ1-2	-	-	CASSLDRNNYGYTF	TGTGCCAGCAGCTTGGACAGAAATAACTATGGCTACACCTTC
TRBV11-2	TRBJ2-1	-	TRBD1	CASSSIRTGLKNEQFF	TGTGCCAGCAGCTCCATCAGGACAGGGTTAAAGAATGAGCAGTTCTTC
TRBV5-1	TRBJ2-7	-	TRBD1	CASSLGQGAYEQYF	TGCGCCAGCAGCTTGGGCCAGGGGGCCTACGAGCAGTACTTC
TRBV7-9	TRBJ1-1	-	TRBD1	CASSSAGRTTGHGTEAFF	TGTGCCAGCAGCTCAGCCGGAAGAACGACAGGGCACGGCACTGAAGCTTTCTTT
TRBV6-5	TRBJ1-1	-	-	CASSSMSSGEAFF	TGTGCCAGCAGTTCGATGTCGTCAGGGGAAGCTTTCTTT
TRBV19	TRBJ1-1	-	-	CASNTPGHRNTEAFF	TGTGCCAGTAACACGCCGGGACACAGGAACACTGAAGCTTTCTTT
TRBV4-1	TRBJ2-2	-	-	CASSQERTLMAGELFF	TGCGCCAGCAGCCAAGAAAGGACTCTTATGGCCGGGGAGCTGTTTTTT
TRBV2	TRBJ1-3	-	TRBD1	CASSDRANTIYF	TGTGCCAGCAGCGACAGGGCTAACACCATATATTTT
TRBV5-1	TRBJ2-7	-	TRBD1	CASSSRDRVAEQYF	TGCGCCAGCAGCTCCCGGGACAGGGTAGCCGAGCAGTACTTC
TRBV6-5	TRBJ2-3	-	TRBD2	CASSYTLAGGGDTQYF	TGTGCCAGCAGTTACACACTAGCGGGGGGCGGGGATACGCAGTATTTT
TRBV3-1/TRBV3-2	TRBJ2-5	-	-	CASSGPRLGQETQYF	TGTGCCAGCAGTGGCCCCCGCCTCGGGCAAGAGACCCAGTACTTC
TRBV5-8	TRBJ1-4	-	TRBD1	CASSSRDRGNEKLFF	TGTGCCAGCAGCTCCCGGGACAGAGGAAATGAAAAACTGTTTTTT
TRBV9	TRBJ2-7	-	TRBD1	CASSPNPTGANEQYF	TGTGCCAGCAGCCCGAACCCGACAGGGGCCAACGAGCAGTACTTC
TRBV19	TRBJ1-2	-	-	CASSPYNYGYTF	TGTGCCAGTAGCCCCTATAACTATGGCTACACCTTC
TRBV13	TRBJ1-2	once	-	CASSPENRDGYTF	TGTGCCAGCAGCCCAGAGAACAGGGATGGCTACACCTTC
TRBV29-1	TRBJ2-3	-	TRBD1	CSARSGTASTDTQYF	TGCAGCGCCCGATCAGGGACAGCTAGCACAGATACGCAGTATTTT
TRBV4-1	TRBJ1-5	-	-	CASSQVGPGGNQPQHF	TGCGCCAGCAGCCAAGTCGGCCCAGGCGGCAATCAGCCCCAGCATTTT
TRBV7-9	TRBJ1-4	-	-	CASSLSRVAATNEKLFF	TGTGCCAGCAGCTTATCCAGGGTAGCCGCCACTAATGAAAAACTGTTTTTT
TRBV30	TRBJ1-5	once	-	CAWSSWSRNQPQHF	TGTGCCTGGTCTTCCTGGAGCCGCAATCAGCCCCAGCATTTT
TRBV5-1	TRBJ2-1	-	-	CASSERAYNEQFF	TGCGCCAGCAGCGAGCGGGCCTACAATGAGCAGTTCTTC
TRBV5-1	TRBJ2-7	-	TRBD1	CASSLADRGEQYF	TGCGCCAGCAGCTTGGCTGACAGGGGCGAGCAGTACTTC
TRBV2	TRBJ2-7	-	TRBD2	CASRTSGREVQYF	TGTGCCAGCAGGACTAGCGGGAGGGAAGTGCAGTACTTC
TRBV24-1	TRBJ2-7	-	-	CATSDLREQYF	TGTGCCACCAGTGATTTGCGCGAGCAGTACTTC
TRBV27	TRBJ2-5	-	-	CASSYGQGGETQYF	TGTGCCAGCAGTTATGGACAAGGGGGAGAGACCCAGTACTTC
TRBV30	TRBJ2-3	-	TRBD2	CAWSYLGGERTDTQYF	TGTGCCTGGAGCTATCTTGGGGGGGAGAGGACAGATACGCAGTATTTT
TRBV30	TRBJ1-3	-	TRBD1	CAWRTRTGTGSLGTIYF	TGTGCCTGGAGAACCCGAACCGGGACAGGGAGTCTTGGCACCATATATTTT
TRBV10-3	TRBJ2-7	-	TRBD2	CAIRLAGGPYEQYF	TGTGCCATCCGACTAGCGGGAGGGCCCTACGAGCAGTACTTC
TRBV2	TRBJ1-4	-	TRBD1	CASSVRGTGGPTNEKLFF	TGTGCCAGCAGTGTCCGAGGGACAGGGGGACCAACTAATGAAAAACTGTTTTTT
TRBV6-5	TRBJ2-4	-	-	CASSITGLAKNIQYF	TGTGCCAGCAGTATAACAGGTCTAGCCAAAAACATTCAGTACTTC
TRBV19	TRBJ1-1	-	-	CASSFVNTEAFF	TGTGCCAGTAGTTTCGTGAACACTGAAGCTTTCTTT
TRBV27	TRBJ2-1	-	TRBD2	CASSLLYLAGGQNNEQFF	TGTGCCAGCAGTTTATTGTATTTAGCGGGGGGACAGAACAATGAGCAGTTCTTC
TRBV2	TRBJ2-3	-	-	CASSDSPASDTQYF	TGTGCCAGCAGTGATAGCCCAGCCTCGGATACGCAGTATTTT
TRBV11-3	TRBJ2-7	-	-	CASSLIVTEFSYEQYF	TGTGCCAGCAGCTTAATAGTGACGGAGTTCTCCTACGAGCAGTACTTC